The source of this TCR beta chain is a study of T cells in Graves' hyperthyroidism and ophthalmopathy (dated by TCRdb to the late 2010s). About the study as a whole: Peripheral blood samples were taken at initial diagnosis, before any treatment was given. To identify distinguishing TCR V-J signatures, a discovery cohort of some 100 patients was used, comprising 43 with Graves' ophthalmopathy and some 57 with stable Graves' hyperthyroidism. An independent validation cohort of some 18 hyperthyroidism patients and 15 or so patients who later progressed to ophthalmopathy tested prospective prediction of ophthalmopathy. The 100 discovery patients were divided at random into training and test sets in a 7:3 ratio. Thyroid tissue and blood T-cell repertoires from six or seven Graves' hyperthyroidism patients were also compared in the study. Following sampling, methimazole starting at 30 mg daily was given to hyperthyroidism patients, and high-dose intravenous methylprednisolone was given to ophthalmopathy patients. TCR Vbeta CDR3 sequencing of roughly 140 peripheral blood samples (under 45 ophthalmopathy, 75 or so hyperthyroidism and roughly 17 progressor patients) is reported in the paper. Overall results and qualifications from the work: In validation, progression to ophthalmopathy was predicted by the model with roughly 71% sensitivity and 72.22% specificity, a median of around 5.9 months before onset. Most expanded thyroid clonotypes (frequency above 0.001) were also found in blood, which suggests that blood repertoires may mirror thyroid immune responses. No statistical method was used to fix the sample size in advance, and group allocation was not hidden from the investigators. Ophthalmopathy was separated from stable hyperthyroidism by a 13 V-J signature model, with 85% to 90% sensitivity and roughly 81% specificity obtained in cross-validation and 80%/75% obtained in testing.

This clonotype was found many times. It has no known antigen specificity. No base qualities exist here, and no much larger clone lies one base off it. From cysteine to phenylalanine, the CDR3 is 17 amino acids long. Only the CDR3 region is kept as DNA, spanning 51 bases read in frame from base 1. The V and J ends are trimmed by 0 bases and 1 base, leaving 17 bases between them. Based on the germline V gene, the CDR1 and CDR2 sequences are SGHRS and YFSETQ. TCR beta CDR3 regions were amplified from RNA transcripts. For the first round of RT-PCR on the TCR CDR3, the HTBI primer set was used together with the Qiagen OneStep RT-PCR kit. A second multiplex PCR round built the libraries, followed by size selection and purification. Paired-end sequencing of the libraries was performed with 100 bp reads on an Illumina HiSeq2000. The study's processing was this. SOAPnuke was used to process the raw data, removing reads that contained adapters or uncalled bases, had a mean Phred below 15, or lacked an exact match to the constant primer or identifier. COPE v1.2.5 was used to merge high-quality paired reads, and clonotypes were defined as unique nucleotide sequences. MiTCR v1.1 was used to align clonotypes to the IMGT TRBV, TRBD and TRBJ reference segments. The analysis included only V-J combinations with a frequency above 0.0001, which together covered more than 99% of the repertoires. A TCS score was defined as the ratio of F50 (clonal expansion) to E x V (chaos), with BLOSUM62-based TCRdist applied between CDR3 peptides within each V-J. Welch's t-statistics and random forest reduced roughly 540 V-J features to roughly 13, which were used in a naive Bayes classifier (R e1071). TCRdb reprocessed the public reads (quality trimming at Q25 with fastp, clone calling with MiXCR) and kept in-frame beta chains. CDR3 protein duplicates are merged, each entry listing the most common genes and DNA. The V and J calls and clone size are TCRdb's, not the authors'. Across this sample there are 400,000 or so distinct CDR3 sequences, with about 14% seen only once. About 19% of the sample lies in the top ten.

In the ophthalmopathy patients, disease was moderately to severely active, with a Clinical Activity Score of 3 or more, a NOSPECS grade of 4 or more, and a duration of less than 3 months. The study excluded patients with uncontrolled infections, other autoimmune diseases, pregnancy or lactation. Diagnoses were established on the basis of clinical symptoms, serum thyroxine and TRAb, thyroid ultrasound, and orbital computed tomography. PBMCs were isolated from 10 ml of fresh peripheral blood by Ficoll-Paque density gradient centrifugation. Total RNA was extracted using Trizol reagent, and RNA quality was assessed on an Agilent 2100 Bioanalyzer.

The sequenced material came from blood. This TCR derives from a woman in her 30s with Graves' ophthalmopathy. This sequence uses TRBV5-1 and TRBJ2-7; too little of a D gene remains to name it. The nucleotides read TGCGCCAGCAGCTTGGCAGGTGGGGTACGCCCGTCCTACGAGCAGTACTTC. Its coded protein is CASSLAGGVRPSYEQYF. Extended through the reference TRBV5-1 and TRBJ2-7 proteins, this CDR3 yields the full variable domain: KAGVTQTPRYLIKTRGQQVTLSCSPISGHRSVSWYQQTPGQGLQFLFEYFSETQRNKGNFPGRFSGRQFSNSRSEMNVSTLELGDSALYLCASSLAGGVRPSYEQYFGPGTRLTVT.